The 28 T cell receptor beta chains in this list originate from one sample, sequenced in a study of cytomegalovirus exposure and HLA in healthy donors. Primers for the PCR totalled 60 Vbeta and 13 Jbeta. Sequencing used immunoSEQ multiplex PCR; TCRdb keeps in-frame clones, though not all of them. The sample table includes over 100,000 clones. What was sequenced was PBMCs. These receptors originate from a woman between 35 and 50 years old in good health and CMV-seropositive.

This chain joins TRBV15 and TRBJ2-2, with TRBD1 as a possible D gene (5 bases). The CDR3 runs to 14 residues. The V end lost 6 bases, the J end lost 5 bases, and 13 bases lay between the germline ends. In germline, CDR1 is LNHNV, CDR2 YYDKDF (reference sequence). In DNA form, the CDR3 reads TGTGCCACCAGGGCAGGGCCCGGGACCGGGGAGCTGTTTTTT. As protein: CATRAGPGTGELFF.

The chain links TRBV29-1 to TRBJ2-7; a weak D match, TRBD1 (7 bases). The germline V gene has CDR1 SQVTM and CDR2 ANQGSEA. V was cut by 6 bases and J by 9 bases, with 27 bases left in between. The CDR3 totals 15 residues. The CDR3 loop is CSVGGTDESFGWQYF. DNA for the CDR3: TGCAGCGTCGGCGGGACAGATGAGTCCTTTGGGTGGCAGTACTTC.

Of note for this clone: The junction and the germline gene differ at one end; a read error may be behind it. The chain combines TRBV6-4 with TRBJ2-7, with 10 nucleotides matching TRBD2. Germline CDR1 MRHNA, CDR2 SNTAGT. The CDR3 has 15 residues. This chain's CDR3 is CAGSEEAGGSYEQYF. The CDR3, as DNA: TGTGCCGGCAGTGAAGAAGCGGGAGGGAGCTACGAGCAGTACTTC.

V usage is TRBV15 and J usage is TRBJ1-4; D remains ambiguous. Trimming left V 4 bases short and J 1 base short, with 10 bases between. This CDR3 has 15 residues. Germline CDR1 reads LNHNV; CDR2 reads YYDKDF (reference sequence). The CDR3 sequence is CATSTRGLTNEKLFF. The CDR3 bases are TGTGCCACCAGCACAAGAGGTTTAACTAATGAAAAACTGTTTTTT.

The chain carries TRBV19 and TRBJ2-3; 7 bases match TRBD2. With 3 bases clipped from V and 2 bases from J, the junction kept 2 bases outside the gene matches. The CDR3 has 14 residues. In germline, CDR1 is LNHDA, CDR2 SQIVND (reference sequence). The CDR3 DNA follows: TGTGCCAGTAGTATGGGGGGGATCACAGATACGCAGTATTTT. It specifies CASSMGGITDTQYF.

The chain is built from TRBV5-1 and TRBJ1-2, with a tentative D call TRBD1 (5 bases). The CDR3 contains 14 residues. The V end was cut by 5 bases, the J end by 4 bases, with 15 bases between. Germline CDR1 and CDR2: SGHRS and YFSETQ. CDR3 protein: CASREGLGSYGYTF. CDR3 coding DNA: TGCGCCAGCAGGGAGGGGTTGGGAAGCTATGGCTACACCTTC.

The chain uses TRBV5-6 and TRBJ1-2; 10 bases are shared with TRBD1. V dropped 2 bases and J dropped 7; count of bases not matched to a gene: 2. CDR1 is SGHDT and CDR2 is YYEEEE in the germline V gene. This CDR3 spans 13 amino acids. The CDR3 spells CASSLDRGLGYTF. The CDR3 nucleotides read TGTGCCAGCAGCTTAGACAGGGGGCTTGGCTACACCTTC.

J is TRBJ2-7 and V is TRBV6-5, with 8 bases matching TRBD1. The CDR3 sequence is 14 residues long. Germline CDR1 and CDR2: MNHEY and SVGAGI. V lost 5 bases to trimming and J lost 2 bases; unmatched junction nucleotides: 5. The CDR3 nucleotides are TGTGCCAGCAGTCCACCGGGACAGGCCTACGAGCAGTACTTC. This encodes CASSPPGQAYEQYF.

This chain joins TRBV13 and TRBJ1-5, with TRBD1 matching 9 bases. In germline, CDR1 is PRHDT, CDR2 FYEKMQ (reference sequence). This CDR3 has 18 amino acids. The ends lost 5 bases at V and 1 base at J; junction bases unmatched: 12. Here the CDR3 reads CASSQYRSGTGSNQPQHF. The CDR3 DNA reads TGTGCCAGCAGCCAGTATCGATCCGGGACAGGGAGCAATCAGCCCCAGCATTTT.

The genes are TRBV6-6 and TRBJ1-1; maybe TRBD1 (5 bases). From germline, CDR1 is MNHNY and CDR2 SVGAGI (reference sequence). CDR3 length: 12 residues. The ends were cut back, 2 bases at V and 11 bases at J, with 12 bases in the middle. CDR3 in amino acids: CASSYVGAPAFF. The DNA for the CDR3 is TGTGCCAGCAGTTACGTTGGGGCTCCGGCTTTCTTT.

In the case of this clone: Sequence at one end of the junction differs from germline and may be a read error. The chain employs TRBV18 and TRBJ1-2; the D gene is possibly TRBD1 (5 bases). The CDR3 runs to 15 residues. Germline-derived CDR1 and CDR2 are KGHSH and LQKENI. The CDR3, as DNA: TGTGCCAGCTCAACACCGGGGCCGAGTAACTATGGCTACACCTTC. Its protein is CASSTPGPSNYGYTF.

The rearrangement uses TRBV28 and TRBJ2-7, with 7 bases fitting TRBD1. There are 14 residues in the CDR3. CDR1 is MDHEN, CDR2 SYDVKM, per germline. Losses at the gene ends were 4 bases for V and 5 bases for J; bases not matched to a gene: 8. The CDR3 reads CASSSPGTVNEQYF. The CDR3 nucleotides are TGTGCCAGCAGTTCCCCCGGGACAGTTAACGAGCAGTACTTC.

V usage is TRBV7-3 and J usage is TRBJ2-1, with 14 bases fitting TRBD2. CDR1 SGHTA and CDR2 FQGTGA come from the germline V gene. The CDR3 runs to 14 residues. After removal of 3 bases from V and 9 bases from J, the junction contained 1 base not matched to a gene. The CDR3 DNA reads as TGTGCCAGCAGCTTGGGACTAGCGGGAGTTGAGCAGTTCTTC. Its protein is CASSLGLAGVEQFF.

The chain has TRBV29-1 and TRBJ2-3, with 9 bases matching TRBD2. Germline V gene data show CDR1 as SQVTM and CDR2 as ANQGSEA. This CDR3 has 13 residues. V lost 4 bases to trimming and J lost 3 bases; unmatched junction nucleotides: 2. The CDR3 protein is CSVGSGSTDTQYF. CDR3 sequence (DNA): TGCAGCGTTGGTAGCGGGAGTACAGATACGCAGTATTTT.

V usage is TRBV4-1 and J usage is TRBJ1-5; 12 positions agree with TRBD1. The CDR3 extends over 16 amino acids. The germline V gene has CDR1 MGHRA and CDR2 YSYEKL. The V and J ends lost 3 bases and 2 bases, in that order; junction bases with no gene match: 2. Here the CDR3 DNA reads TGCGCCAGCAGCCAGGGACAGGGGGCGGGCAATCAGCCCCAGCATTTT. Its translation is CASSQGQGAGNQPQHF.

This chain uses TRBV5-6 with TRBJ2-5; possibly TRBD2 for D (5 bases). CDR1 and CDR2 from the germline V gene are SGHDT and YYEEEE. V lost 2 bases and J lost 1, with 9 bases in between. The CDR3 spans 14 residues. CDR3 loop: CASSFAGSQETQYF. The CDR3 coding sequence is TGTGCCAGCAGCTTCGCGGGTAGCCAAGAGACCCAGTACTTC.

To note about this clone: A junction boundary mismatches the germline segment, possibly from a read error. CDR3 coding DNA: TGTGCCAGTAGGAGTACAGGGGGAAACAACGGGGAGCTGTTTTTT. Translated: CASRSTGGNNGELFF. The rearrangement joins TRBV19 to TRBJ2-2; 8 bases line up with TRBD1. In germline, CDR1 is LNHDA, CDR2 SQIVND (reference sequence). This CDR3 is built from 15 residues. Full variable domain (rest looked up from reference TRBV19 and TRBJ2-2): DGGITQSPKYLFRKEGQNVTLSCEQNLNHDAMYWYRQDPGQGLRLIYYSQIVNDFQKGDIAEGYSVSREKKESFPLTVTSAQKNPTAFYLCASRSTGGNNGELFFGEGSRLTVL.

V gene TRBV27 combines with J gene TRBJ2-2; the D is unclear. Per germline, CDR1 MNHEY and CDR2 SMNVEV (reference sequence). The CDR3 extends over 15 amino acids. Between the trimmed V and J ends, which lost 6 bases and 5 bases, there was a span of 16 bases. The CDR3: CASRTLLVGTGELFF. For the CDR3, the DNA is TGTGCCAGCAGGACTCTGCTAGTTGGTACCGGGGAGCTGTTTTTT.

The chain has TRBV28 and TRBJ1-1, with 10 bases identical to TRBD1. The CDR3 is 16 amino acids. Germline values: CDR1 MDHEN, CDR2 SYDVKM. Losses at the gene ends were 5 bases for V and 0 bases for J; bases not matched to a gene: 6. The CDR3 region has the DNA TGTGCCAGCAGTAGAAGGACAGGGGGGATGAACACTGAAGCTTTCTTT. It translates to CASSRRTGGMNTEAFF.

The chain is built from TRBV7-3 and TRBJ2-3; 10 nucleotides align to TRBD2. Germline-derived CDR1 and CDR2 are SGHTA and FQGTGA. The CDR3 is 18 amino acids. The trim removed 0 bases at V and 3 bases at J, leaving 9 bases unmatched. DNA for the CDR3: TGTGCCAGCAGCTTAACCCCCCTAGCGGGAGTGGTTACAGATACGCAGTATTTT. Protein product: CASSLTPLAGVVTDTQYF.

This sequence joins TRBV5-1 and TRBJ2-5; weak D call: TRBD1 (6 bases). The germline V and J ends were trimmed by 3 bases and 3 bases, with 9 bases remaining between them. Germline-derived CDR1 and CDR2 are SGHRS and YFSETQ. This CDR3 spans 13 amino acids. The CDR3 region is CASSWDIKETQYF. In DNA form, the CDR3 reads TGCGCCAGCAGCTGGGACATAAAAGAGACCCAGTACTTC.

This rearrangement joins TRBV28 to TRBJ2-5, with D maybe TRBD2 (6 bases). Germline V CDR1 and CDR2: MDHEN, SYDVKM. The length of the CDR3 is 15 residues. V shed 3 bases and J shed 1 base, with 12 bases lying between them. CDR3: CASSFSSAGQETQYF. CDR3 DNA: TGTGCCAGCAGTTTCAGCTCAGCGGGCCAAGAGACCCAGTACTTC.

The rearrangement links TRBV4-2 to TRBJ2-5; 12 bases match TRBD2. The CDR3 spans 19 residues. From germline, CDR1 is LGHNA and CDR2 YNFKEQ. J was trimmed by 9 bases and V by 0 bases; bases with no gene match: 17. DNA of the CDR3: TGTGCCAGCAGCCAAGATCCGGCTAGCGGGAGGGCCGGTGATGAGGCCCAGTACTTC. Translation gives CASSQDPASGRAGDEAQYF.

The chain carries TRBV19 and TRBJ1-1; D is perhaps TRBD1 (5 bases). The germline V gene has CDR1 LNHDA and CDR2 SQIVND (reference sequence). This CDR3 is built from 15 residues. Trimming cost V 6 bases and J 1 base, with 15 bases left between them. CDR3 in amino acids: CASSPPRGTNTEAFF. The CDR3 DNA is TGTGCCAGTAGCCCCCCCCGGGGGACGAACACTGAAGCTTTCTTT.

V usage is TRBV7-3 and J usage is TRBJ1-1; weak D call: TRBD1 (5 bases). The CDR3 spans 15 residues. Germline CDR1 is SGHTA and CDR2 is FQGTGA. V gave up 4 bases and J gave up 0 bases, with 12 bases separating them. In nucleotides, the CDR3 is TGTGCCAGCAGCTCCTCTCAGGGATTGAACACTGAAGCTTTCTTT. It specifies CASSSSQGLNTEAFF.

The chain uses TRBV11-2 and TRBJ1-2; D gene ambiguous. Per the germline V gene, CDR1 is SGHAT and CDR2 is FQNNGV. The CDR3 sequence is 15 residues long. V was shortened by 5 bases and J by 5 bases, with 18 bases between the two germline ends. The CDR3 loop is CASSLDTWVSYGYTF. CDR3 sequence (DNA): TGTGCCAGCAGCCTTGACACCTGGGTGTCTTATGGCTACACCTTC.

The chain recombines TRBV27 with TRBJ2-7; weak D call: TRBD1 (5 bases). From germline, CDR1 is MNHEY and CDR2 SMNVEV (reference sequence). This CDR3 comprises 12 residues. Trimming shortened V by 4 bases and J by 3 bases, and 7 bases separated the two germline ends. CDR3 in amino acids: CASSSGFYEQYF. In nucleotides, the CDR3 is TGTGCCAGCAGTTCAGGGTTCTACGAGCAGTACTTC.

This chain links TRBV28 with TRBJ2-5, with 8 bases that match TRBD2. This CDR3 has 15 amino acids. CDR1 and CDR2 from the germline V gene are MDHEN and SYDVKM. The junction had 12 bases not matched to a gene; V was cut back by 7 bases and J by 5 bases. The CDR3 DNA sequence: TGTGCCAGCAAGGGGACGGGAGGGCCGGGGGAGACCCAGTACTTC. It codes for CASKGTGGPGETQYF.